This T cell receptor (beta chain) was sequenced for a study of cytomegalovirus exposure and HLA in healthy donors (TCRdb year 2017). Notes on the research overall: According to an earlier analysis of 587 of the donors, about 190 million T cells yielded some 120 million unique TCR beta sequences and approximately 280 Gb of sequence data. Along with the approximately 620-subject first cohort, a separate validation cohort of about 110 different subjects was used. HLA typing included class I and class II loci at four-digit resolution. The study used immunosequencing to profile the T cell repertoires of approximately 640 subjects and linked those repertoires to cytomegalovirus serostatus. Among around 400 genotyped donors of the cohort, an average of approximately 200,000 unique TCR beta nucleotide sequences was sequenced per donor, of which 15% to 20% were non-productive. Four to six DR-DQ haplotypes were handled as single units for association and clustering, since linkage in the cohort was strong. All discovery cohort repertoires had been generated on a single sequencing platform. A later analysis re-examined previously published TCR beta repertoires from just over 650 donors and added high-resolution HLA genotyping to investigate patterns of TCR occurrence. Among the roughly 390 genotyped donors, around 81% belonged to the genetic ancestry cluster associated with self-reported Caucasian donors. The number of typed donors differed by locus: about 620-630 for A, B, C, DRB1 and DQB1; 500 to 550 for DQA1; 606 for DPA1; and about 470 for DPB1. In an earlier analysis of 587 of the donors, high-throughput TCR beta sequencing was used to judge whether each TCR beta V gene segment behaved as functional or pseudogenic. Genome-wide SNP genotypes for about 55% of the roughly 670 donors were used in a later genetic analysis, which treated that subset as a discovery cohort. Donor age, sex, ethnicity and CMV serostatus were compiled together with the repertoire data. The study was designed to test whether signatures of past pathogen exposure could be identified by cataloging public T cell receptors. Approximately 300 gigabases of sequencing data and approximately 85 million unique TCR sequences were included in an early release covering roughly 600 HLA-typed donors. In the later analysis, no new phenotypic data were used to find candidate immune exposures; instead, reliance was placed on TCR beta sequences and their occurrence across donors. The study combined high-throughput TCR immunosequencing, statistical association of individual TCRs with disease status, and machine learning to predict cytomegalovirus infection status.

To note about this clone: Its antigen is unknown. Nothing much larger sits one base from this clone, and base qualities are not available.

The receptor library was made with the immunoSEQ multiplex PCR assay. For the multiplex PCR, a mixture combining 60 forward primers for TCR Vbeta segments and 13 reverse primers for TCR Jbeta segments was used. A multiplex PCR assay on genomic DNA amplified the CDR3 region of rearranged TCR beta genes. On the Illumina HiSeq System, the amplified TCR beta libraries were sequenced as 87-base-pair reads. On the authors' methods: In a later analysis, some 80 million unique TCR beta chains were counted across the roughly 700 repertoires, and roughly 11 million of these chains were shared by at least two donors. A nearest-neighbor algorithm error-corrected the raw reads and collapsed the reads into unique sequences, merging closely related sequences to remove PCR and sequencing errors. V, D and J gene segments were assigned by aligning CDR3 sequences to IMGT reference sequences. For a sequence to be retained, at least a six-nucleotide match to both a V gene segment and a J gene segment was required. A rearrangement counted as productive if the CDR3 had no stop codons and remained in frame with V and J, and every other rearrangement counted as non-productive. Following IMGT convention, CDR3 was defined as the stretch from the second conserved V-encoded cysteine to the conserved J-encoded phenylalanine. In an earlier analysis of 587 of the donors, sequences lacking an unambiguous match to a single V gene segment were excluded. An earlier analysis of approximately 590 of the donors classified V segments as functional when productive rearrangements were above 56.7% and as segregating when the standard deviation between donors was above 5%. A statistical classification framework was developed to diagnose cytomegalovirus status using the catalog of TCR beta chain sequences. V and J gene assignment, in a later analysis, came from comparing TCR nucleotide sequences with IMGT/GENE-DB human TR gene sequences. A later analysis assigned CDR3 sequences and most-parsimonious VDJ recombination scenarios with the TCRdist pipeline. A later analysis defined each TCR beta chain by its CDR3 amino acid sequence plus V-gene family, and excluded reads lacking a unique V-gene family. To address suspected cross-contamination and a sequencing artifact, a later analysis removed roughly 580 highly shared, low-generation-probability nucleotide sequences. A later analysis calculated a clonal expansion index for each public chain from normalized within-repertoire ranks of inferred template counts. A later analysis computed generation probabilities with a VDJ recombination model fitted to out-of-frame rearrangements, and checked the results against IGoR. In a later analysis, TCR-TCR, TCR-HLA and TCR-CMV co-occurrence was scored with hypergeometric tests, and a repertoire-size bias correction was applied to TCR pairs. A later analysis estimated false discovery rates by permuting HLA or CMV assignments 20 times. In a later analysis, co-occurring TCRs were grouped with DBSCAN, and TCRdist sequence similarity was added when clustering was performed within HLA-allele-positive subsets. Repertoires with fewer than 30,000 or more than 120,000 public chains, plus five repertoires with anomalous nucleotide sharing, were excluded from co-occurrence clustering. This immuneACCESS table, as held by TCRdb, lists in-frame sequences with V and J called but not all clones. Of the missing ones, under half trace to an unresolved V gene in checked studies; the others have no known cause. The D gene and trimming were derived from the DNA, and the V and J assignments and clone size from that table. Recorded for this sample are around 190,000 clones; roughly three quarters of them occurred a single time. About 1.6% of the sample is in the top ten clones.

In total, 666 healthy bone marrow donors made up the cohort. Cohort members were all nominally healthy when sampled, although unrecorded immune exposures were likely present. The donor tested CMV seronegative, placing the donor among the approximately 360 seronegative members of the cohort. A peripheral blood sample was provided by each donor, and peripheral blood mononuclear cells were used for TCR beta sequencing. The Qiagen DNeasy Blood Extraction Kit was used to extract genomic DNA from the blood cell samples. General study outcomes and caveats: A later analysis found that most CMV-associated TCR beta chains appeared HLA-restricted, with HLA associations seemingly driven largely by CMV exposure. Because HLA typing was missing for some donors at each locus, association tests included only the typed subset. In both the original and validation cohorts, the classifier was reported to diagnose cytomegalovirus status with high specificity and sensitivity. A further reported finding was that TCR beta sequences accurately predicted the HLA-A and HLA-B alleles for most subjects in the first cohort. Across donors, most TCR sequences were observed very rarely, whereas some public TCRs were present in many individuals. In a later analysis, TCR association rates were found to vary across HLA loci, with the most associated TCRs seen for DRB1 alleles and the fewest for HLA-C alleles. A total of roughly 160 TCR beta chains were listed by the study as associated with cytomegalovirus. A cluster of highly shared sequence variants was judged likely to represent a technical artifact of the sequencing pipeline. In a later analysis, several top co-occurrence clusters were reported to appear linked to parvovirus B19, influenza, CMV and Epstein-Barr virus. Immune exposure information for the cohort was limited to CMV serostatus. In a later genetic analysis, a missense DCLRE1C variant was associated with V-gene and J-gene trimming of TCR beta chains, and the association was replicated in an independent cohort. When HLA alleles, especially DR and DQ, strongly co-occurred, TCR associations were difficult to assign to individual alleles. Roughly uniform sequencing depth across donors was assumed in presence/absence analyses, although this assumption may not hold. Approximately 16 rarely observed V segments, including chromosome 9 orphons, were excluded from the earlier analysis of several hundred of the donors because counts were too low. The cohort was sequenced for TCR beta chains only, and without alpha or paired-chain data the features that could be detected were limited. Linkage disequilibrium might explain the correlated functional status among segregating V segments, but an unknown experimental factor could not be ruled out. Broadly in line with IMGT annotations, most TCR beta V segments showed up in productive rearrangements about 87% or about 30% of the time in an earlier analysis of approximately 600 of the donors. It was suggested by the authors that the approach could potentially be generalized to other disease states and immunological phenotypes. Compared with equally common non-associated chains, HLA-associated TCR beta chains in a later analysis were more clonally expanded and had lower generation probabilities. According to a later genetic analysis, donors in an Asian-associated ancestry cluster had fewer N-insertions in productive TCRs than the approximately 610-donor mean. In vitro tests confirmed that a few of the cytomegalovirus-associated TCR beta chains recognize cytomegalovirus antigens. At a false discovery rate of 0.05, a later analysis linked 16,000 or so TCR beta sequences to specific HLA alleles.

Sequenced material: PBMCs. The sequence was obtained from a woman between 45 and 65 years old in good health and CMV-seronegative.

The bases are TGTGCCAGCAGTTACGGGGAACAGGGGAACACTGAAGCTTTCTTT. This sequence encodes CASSYGEQGNTEAFF. The rearranged segments are TRBV6-5 and TRBJ1-1; the D gene is perhaps TRBD1, on 6 matching bases. The CDR3 goes from the cysteine to the phenylalanine over 15 residues. The only DNA kept is the CDR3, 45 bases in frame from the first base. Reading the germline V gene gives CDR1 MNHEY and CDR2 SVGAGI. V is pared back by 2 bases and J by 1 base, with 11 bases lying between the germline termini.